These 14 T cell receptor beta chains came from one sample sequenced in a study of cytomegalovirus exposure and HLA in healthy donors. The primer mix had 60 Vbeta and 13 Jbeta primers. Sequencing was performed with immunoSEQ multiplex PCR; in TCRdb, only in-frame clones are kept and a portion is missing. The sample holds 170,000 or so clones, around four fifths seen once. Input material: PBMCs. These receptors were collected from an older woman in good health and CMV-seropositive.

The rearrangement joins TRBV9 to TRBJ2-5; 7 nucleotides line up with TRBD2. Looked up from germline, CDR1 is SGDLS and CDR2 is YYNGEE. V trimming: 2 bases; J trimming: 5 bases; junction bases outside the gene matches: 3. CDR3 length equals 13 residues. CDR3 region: CASSVGGGETQYF. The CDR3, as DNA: TGTGCCAGCAGCGTGGGGGGGGGTGAGACCCAGTACTTC. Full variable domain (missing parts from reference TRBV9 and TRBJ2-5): DSGVTQTPKHLITATGQRVTLRCSPRSGDLSVYWYQQSLDQGLQFLIQYYNGEERAKGNILERFSAQQFPDLHSELNLSSLELGDSALYFCASSVGGGETQYFGPGTRLLVL.

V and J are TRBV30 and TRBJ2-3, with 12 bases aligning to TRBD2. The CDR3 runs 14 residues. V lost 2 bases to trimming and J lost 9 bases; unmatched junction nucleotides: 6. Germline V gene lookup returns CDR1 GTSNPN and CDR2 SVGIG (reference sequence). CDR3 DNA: TGTGCCTGGAGTACCGGGACTAGCGGGCTGACGCAGTATTTT. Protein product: CAWSTGTSGLTQYF.

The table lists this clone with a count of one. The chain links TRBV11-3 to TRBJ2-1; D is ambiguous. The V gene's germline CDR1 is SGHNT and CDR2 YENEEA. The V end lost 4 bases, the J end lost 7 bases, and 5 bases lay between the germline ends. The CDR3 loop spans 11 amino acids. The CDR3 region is CASSSGNEQFF. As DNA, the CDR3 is TGTGCCAGCAGCTCCGGGAATGAGCAGTTCTTC.

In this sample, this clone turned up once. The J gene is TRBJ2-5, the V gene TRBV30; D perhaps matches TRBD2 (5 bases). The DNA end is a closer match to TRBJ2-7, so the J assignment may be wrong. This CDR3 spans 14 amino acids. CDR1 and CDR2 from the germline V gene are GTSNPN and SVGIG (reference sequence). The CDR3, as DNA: TGTGCCTGGACGGACCGGGGAATCTCCTACGAGCAGTACTTC. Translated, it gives CAWTDRGISYEQYF.

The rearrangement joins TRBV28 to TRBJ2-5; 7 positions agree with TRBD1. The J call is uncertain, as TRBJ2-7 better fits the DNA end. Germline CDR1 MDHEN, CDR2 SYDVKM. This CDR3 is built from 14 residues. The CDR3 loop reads CASHPGTVSYEQYF. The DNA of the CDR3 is TGTGCCAGCCATCCCGGGACAGTCTCCTACGAGCAGTACTTC.

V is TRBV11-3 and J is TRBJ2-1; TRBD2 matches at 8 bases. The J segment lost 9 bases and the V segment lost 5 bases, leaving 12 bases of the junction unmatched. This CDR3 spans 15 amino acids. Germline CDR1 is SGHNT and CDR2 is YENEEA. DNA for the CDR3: TGTGCCAGCAGCCCCGGGACTAGAGGGGACGGTGAGCAGTTCTTC. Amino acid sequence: CASSPGTRGDGEQFF. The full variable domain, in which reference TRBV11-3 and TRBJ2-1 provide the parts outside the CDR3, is EAGVVQSPRYKIIEKKQPVAFWCNPISGHNTLYWYLQNLGQGPELLIRYENEEAVDDSQLPKDRFSAERLKGVDSTLKIQPAELGDSAVYLCASSPGTRGDGEQFFGPGTRLTVL.

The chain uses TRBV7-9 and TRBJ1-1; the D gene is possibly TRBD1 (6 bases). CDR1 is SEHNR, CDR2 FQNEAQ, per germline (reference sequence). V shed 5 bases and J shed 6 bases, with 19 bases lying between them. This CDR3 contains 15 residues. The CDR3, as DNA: TGTGCCAGCAGCCCACGGACAGCCGGTAGGGCTGAAGCTTTCTTT. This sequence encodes CASSPRTAGRAEAFF. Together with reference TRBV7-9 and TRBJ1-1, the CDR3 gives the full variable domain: DTGVSQNPRHKITKRGQNVTFRCDPISEHNRLYWYRQTLGQGPEFLTYFQNEAQLEKSRLLSDRFSAERPKGSFSTLEIQRTEQGDSAMYLCASSPRTAGRAEAFFGQGTRLTVV.

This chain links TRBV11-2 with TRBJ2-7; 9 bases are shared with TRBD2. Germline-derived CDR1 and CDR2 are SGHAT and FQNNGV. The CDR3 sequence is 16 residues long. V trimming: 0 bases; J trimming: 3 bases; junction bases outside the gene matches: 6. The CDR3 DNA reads TGTGCCAGCAGCTTAGAATTTACGACTAGCGGCTACGAGCAGTACTTC. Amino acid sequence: CASSLEFTTSGYEQYF.

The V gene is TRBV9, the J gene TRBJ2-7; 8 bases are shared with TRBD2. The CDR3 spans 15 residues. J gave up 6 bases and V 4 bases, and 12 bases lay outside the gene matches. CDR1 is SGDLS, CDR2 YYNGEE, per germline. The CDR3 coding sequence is TGTGCCAGCAGCCCGAGCGGGAGCTTTGGGGGCGAGCAGTACTTC. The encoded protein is CASSPSGSFGGEQYF.

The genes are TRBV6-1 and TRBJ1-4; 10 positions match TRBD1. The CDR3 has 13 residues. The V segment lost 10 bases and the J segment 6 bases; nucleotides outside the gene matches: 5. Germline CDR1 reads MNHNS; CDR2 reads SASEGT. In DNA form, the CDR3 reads TGTGCCACCACCGGGACAGGGGATGAAAAACTGTTTTTT. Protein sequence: CATTGTGDEKLFF.

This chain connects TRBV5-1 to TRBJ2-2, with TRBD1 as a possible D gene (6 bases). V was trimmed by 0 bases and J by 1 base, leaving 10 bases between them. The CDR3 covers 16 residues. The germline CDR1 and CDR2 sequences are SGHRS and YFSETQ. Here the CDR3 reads CASSLVGGVNTGELFF. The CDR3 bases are TGCGCCAGCAGCTTGGTTGGGGGCGTGAACACCGGGGAGCTGTTTTTT.

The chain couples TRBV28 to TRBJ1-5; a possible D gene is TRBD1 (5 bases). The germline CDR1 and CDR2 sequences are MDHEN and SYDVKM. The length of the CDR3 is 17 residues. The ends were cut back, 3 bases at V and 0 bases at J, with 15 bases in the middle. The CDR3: CASSLDIGGSSNQPQHF. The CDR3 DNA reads TGTGCCAGCAGTTTGGACATCGGGGGGAGTAGCAATCAGCCCCAGCATTTT.

The DNA for the CDR3 is TGTGCCAGCAGCAGACAGGGGCGATCCACAGATACGCAGTATTTT. Translation gives CASSRQGRSTDTQYF. The chain carries TRBV7-2 and TRBJ2-3; 8 nucleotides align to TRBD1. This CDR3 is built from 15 residues. Germline CDR1 SGHTA, CDR2 FQGNSA. V was pared by 5 bases and J by 2 bases, with 6 bases of the junction left unmatched. The variable domain in full, completed from reference TRBV7-2 and TRBJ2-3, reads GAGVSQSPSNKVTEKGKDVELRCDPISGHTALYWYRQSLGQGLEFLIYFQGNSAPDKSGLPSDRFSAERTGGSVSTLTIQRTQQEDSAVYLCASSRQGRSTDTQYFGPGTRLTVL.

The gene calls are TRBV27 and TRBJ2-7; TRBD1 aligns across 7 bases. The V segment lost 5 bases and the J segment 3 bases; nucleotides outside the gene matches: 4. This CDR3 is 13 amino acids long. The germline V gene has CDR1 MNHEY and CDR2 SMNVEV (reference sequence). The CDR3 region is CASSRSGGYEQYF. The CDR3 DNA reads TGTGCCAGCAGTAGGTCAGGGGGCTACGAGCAGTACTTC.